The 29 T cell receptor beta chains below all came from one sample that was sequenced in a study of blood T cell repertoires in COVID-19. Here immunoSEQ multiplex PCR was the method, and the copy in TCRdb shows in-frame clones only, minus some. The repertoire holds some 150,000 clones, with approximately 84% as singletons. The specimen sequenced was peripheral blood. The receptors derive from a human donor with acute or convalescent COVID-19. The donor label of this sample is uncertain.

The rearrangement joins TRBV29-1 to TRBJ1-4, with TRBD1 as a possible D gene (5 bases). V lost 5 bases, J lost 8 bases, and 12 bases lay in between. This CDR3 spans 12 amino acids. Germline CDR1 reads SQVTM; CDR2 reads ANQGSEA. CDR3 loop: CSVSGEGEKLFF. The CDR3, as DNA: TGCAGCGTTTCGGGGGAGGGCGAAAAACTGTTTTTT.

The chain employs TRBV27 and TRBJ1-1; the D gene is possibly TRBD1 (5 bases). This CDR3 region has 16 residues. The V gene lost 0 bases and the J gene lost 4 bases, with 15 bases spanning the gap. The germline V gene has CDR1 MNHEY and CDR2 SMNVEV (reference sequence). The CDR3 bases are TGTGCCAGCAGTTTATCAGCGCCGCCGGGGGGCACTGAAGCTTTCTTT. Its translation is CASSLSAPPGGTEAFF.

The V and J genes are TRBV9 and TRBJ1-5; weak D call: TRBD1 (6 bases). With 5 bases removed from V and 5 bases from J, the gap between germline ends came to 14 bases. From germline, CDR1 is SGDLS and CDR2 YYNGEE. The CDR3 runs to 14 residues. The CDR3 reads CASSRTGTDQPQHF. In DNA, the CDR3 is TGTGCCAGCAGTCGAACAGGGACCGATCAGCCCCAGCATTTT.

V gene TRBV9 combines with J gene TRBJ2-7; D may be TRBD2 (7 bases). V gave up 3 bases and J gave up 0 bases, with 13 bases separating them. Germline CDR1 is SGDLS and CDR2 is YYNGEE. This CDR3 spans 15 amino acids. The CDR3 here is CASSGEGDPSYEQYF. The CDR3 region has the DNA TGTGCCAGCAGCGGGGAGGGGGACCCCTCCTACGAGCAGTACTTC.

This clone came up a few times. This chain connects TRBV13 to TRBJ1-1, with D unresolved. Germline CDR1 and CDR2: PRHDT and FYEKMQ (reference sequence). This CDR3 spans 13 amino acids. V was pared by 6 bases and J by 8 bases, with 16 bases between. DNA of the CDR3: TGTGCCAGCAGGGAAAAAGGGAGATTCGAAGCTTTCTTT. It encodes CASREKGRFEAFF.

The chain is built from TRBV7-9 and TRBJ2-2, with unresolved D. The germline V and J ends were trimmed by 1 base and 6 bases, with 6 bases remaining between them. The germline V gene encodes CDR1 SEHNR and CDR2 FQNEAQ (reference sequence). The CDR3 loop spans 13 amino acids. The CDR3, as DNA: TGTGCCAGCAGCTTAGTTTTCTCCGGGGAGCTGTTTTTT. This codes for CASSLVFSGELFF. The complete variable domain, with remaining parts taken from reference TRBV7-9 and TRBJ2-2, reads DTGVSQNPRHKITKRGQNVTFRCDPISEHNRLYWYRQTLGQGPEFLTYFQNEAQLEKSRLLSDRFSAERPKGSFSTLEIQRTEQGDSAMYLCASSLVFSGELFFGEGSRLTVL.

The CDR3 loop is CASRPGTEPTDTQYF. CDR3 nucleotide sequence: TGTGCCAGTAGACCGGGGACAGAGCCCACAGATACGCAGTATTTT. The rearrangement uses TRBV19 and TRBJ2-3; the match to TRBD1 covers 7 bases. Germline V lookup: CDR1 LNHDA, CDR2 SQIVND (reference sequence). The CDR3 is 15 residues long. J was trimmed by 2 bases and V by 6 bases; bases with no gene match: 8.

The rearrangement links TRBV4-1 to TRBJ2-1; the match to TRBD2 covers 7 bases. V lost 1 base, J lost 12 bases, and 6 bases stayed unmatched. Germline V gene lookup returns CDR1 MGHRA and CDR2 YSYEKL. The CDR3 runs to 13 residues. The CDR3 DNA is TGCGCCAGCAGCCAAGGGGAGGGACTGTGGCAGTTCTTC. This encodes CASSQGEGLWQFF.

The chain employs TRBV2 and TRBJ2-6; D is unresolved. In germline, CDR1 is SNHLY, CDR2 FYNNEI. V was shortened by 6 bases and J by 4 bases, with 7 bases between the two germline ends. There are 13 residues in the CDR3. DNA of the CDR3: TGTGCCAGCAGGGGCTCCGGGGCCAACGTCCTGACTTTC. Encoded protein: CASRGSGANVLTF. Combining the CDR3 with reference TRBV2 and TRBJ2-6 gives the whole variable domain EPEVTQTPSHQVTQMGQEVILRCVPISNHLYFYWYRQILGQKVEFLVSFYNNEISEKSEIFDDQFSVERPDGSNFTLKIRSTKLEDSAMYFCASRGSGANVLTFGAGSRLTVL.

This clone showed up just once. The DNA for the CDR3 is TGTGCCAGCAGCCTCCGTTCTGAGGCGGGATCCCCCTCCTACGAGCAGTACGTC. As protein: CASSLRSEAGSPSYEQYV. V is TRBV13 and J is TRBJ2-7, with D tentatively TRBD2 (6 bases). Germline-derived CDR1 and CDR2 are PRHDT and FYEKMQ (reference sequence). The V end lost 5 bases, the J end lost 0 bases, and 23 bases lay between the germline ends. The length of the CDR3 is 18 residues.

This chain connects TRBV10-3 to TRBJ1-2; 7 positions match TRBD1. This CDR3 comprises 13 residues. Germline trimming cut 5 bases from V and 6 bases from J; bases unmatched to any gene: 6. Per the germline V gene, CDR1 is ENHRY and CDR2 is SYGVKD. CDR3 sequence: CAISTGQPNGYTF. DNA for the CDR3: TGTGCCATCAGTACGGGACAGCCAAATGGCTACACCTTC.

The V and J genes are TRBV18 and TRBJ1-6, with no clear D. The CDR3 length is 14 residues. V lost 3 bases to trimming and J lost 0 bases, with 3 bases between them. The V gene's germline CDR1 is KGHSH and CDR2 LQKENI. The CDR3, as DNA: TGTGCCAGCTCACCTAGCTCCTATAATTCACCCCTCCACTTT. Amino acids: CASSPSSYNSPLHF.

J is TRBJ2-5 and V is TRBV2; 13 bases are shared with TRBD2. Unmatched junction bases numbered 2, after V lost 6 bases and J lost 4 bases. This CDR3 is 14 amino acids long. Per the germline V gene, CDR1 is SNHLY and CDR2 is FYNNEI. The CDR3: CASRRTSGGETQYF. CDR3 sequence (DNA): TGTGCCAGCAGAAGGACTAGCGGGGGAGAGACCCAGTACTTC.

This rearrangement joins TRBV27 to TRBJ1-4; tentatively, D is TRBD1 (5 bases). The CDR3 has 14 residues. The V end was cut by 3 bases, the J end by 8 bases, with 13 bases between. Germline V gene data show CDR1 as MNHEY and CDR2 as SMNVEV (reference sequence). The chain's CDR3 is CASSLPGRNEKLFF. In DNA form, the CDR3 reads TGTGCCAGCAGTTTGCCAGGGAGGAACGAAAAACTGTTTTTT.

This clone was seen once. CDR3 protein: CATSDTIAGVSYNEQFF. The CDR3 DNA sequence: TGTGCCACCAGTGATACCATAGCGGGAGTATCCTACAATGAGCAGTTCTTC. This sequence joins TRBV24-1 and TRBJ2-1; 9 positions match TRBD2. Looked up from germline, CDR1 is KGHDR and CDR2 is SFDVKD. The V segment lost 3 bases and the J segment 1 base; nucleotides outside the gene matches: 6. The CDR3 extends over 17 amino acids.

The genes are TRBV27 and TRBJ1-5; 7 bases map to TRBD1. Germline loops: CDR1 MNHEY, CDR2 SMNVEV (reference sequence). V was clipped by 5 bases and J by 1 base; unmatched bases: 11. The CDR3 consists of 17 residues. Here the CDR3 DNA reads TGTGCCAGCAGTCCTTACCGCCCGGACAGGAGCAATCAGCCCCAGCATTTT. It translates to CASSPYRPDRSNQPQHF.

The chain couples TRBV5-8 to TRBJ1-4; TRBD1 might be the D (5 bases). The CDR3 has 19 residues. V was trimmed by 2 bases and J by 2 bases, leaving 22 bases between them. Germline CDR1 SGHTS, CDR2 YDEGEE. CDR3 sequence reads: CASSFSVRQGVWTNEKLFF. CDR3 coding DNA: TGTGCCAGCAGCTTTTCGGTTCGGCAGGGCGTTTGGACTAATGAAAAACTGTTTTTT.

The chain has TRBV7-6 and TRBJ1-1; perhaps TRBD1 as D (5 bases). The ends were cut back, 2 bases at V and 4 bases at J, with 14 bases in the middle. CDR1 SGHVS and CDR2 FNYEAQ come from the germline V gene. The CDR3 length is 15 residues. CDR3 bases: TGTGCCAGCAGCTTACATTGGGGGGATAGCACTGAAGCTTTCTTT. Translated: CASSLHWGDSTEAFF.

The CDR3 DNA sequence: TGCAGCGTTATTTCACAGGGGGTTACCACTGAAGCTTTCTTT. Amino acids: CSVISQGVTTEAFF. The gene calls are TRBV29-1 and TRBJ1-1; TRBD1 matches at 8 bases. The CDR3 consists of 14 residues. CDR1 is SQVTM, CDR2 ANQGSEA, per germline. The V and J ends lost 5 bases and 4 bases, in that order; junction bases with no gene match: 9. The full variable domain, its missing parts supplied by reference TRBV29-1 and TRBJ1-1, is SAVISQKPSRDICQRGTSLTIQCQVDSQVTMMFWYRQQPGQSLTLIATANQGSEATYESGFVIDKFPISRPNLTFSTLTVSNMSPEDSSIYLCSVISQGVTTEAFFGQGTRLTVV.

The rearrangement uses TRBV30 and TRBJ1-4, with D perhaps TRBD1 (6 bases). The germline V and J ends were trimmed by 2 bases and 3 bases, with 13 bases remaining between them. Germline assignment: CDR1 GTSNPN and CDR2 SVGIG (reference sequence). The CDR3 is made up of 15 amino acids. The CDR3 sequence: CAWSPLDSSNEKLFF. The DNA of the CDR3 is TGTGCCTGGAGTCCGTTGGACAGCTCTAATGAAAAACTGTTTTTT.

This clone has more than one count but fewer than ten. The chain carries TRBV7-3 and TRBJ1-2; 8 nucleotides agree with TRBD1. This CDR3 is built from 14 residues. The V and J ends lost 5 bases and 8 bases, in that order; junction bases with no gene match: 10. CDR1 SGHTA and CDR2 FQGTGA come from the germline V gene. The CDR3 protein is CASSPYSDRGGYTF. In DNA form, the CDR3 reads TGTGCCAGCAGCCCTTACAGCGACAGGGGCGGCTACACCTTC.

This sequence joins TRBV5-4 and TRBJ1-5; D remains ambiguous. CDR3 size: 15 residues. CDR1 and CDR2 (germline): SGHNT, YYREEE (reference sequence). The ends were cut back, 2 bases at V and 0 bases at J, with 9 bases in the middle. The CDR3 is CASSFDGNSNQPQHF. DNA for the CDR3: TGTGCCAGCAGCTTTGACGGGAATAGCAATCAGCCCCAGCATTTT.

This clone was seen just once. This chain connects TRBV28 to TRBJ2-7; 12 bases map to TRBD2. Germline CDR1 is MDHEN and CDR2 is SYDVKM. The CDR3 runs 16 residues. V shed 6 bases and J 2 bases; nucleotides not matched to a gene: 8. The CDR3 DNA reads as TGTGCCAGCAGGGATGGGACTAGCGGGTCACCCTACGAGCAGTACTTC. Translated: CASRDGTSGSPYEQYF.

The V and J genes are TRBV19 and TRBJ1-3, with D possibly TRBD1 on 6 matching bases. The CDR3 is 15 amino acids. Trimming cost V 4 bases and J 7 bases, with 17 bases left between them. From germline, CDR1 is LNHDA and CDR2 SQIVND (reference sequence). Here the CDR3 reads CASSTPDSWKNTIYF. The CDR3 DNA follows: TGTGCCAGTAGTACCCCGGACAGCTGGAAGAACACCATATATTTT.

The V gene is TRBV25-1, the J gene TRBJ1-2, with D unresolved. Per germline, CDR1 MGHDK and CDR2 SYGVNS. The CDR3 covers 12 residues. V was pared by 3 bases and J by 4 bases, with 6 bases between. The CDR3 spells CASSDSFYGYTF. In DNA form, the CDR3 reads TGTGCCAGCAGTGACTCGTTCTATGGCTACACCTTC.

This chain uses TRBV7-3 with TRBJ2-1; TRBD2 agrees at 8 bases. The CDR3 consists of 15 residues. Germline V lookup: CDR1 SGHTA, CDR2 FQGTGA. Trimming at V came to 1 base and at J to 3 bases, leaving 2 bases not matched to a gene. The CDR3 bases are TGTGCCAGCAGCTTAAAGCGGGGGAACTACAATGAGCAGTTCTTC. Amino acids: CASSLKRGNYNEQFF.

The rearrangement joins TRBV19 to TRBJ2-2, with D possibly being TRBD2 (6 bases). V was trimmed by 7 bases and J by 6 bases, leaving 24 bases between them. The CDR3 contains 17 residues. From germline, CDR1 is LNHDA and CDR2 SQIVND (reference sequence). The CDR3 region has the DNA TGTGCCAGTAATAACATAAGGGGCCCCGGGGGACCCGGGGAGCTGTTTTTT. Amino acid sequence: CASNNIRGPGGPGELFF.

V and J are TRBV9 and TRBJ2-7; possible D gene TRBD1, 6 bases. The CDR3 covers 17 residues. Germline CDR1 is SGDLS and CDR2 is YYNGEE. The V end lost 4 bases, the J end lost 2 bases, and 22 bases lay between the germline ends. The CDR3 spells CASSPRRPGASAYEQYF. CDR3 nucleotide sequence: TGTGCCAGCAGCCCCAGGCGCCCAGGGGCATCAGCCTACGAGCAGTACTTC.

This chain uses TRBV6-1 with TRBJ1-2, with D hard to call. Germline V CDR1 and CDR2: MNHNS, SASEGT. The CDR3 spans 14 residues. V shed 5 bases and J shed 6 bases, with 16 bases lying between them. This chain's CDR3 is CASSSVLLLDGYTF. The CDR3 nucleotides read TGTGCCAGCAGTTCCGTCCTACTACTCGATGGCTACACCTTC.